The next 11 T cell receptor beta chains were all read from a single sample in a study of OX40 agonist ivuxolimab in advanced cancers. Sequenced by immunoSEQ multiplex PCR; TCRdb stores in-frame clones only, minus some. The sample includes approximately 82,000 clones, roughly 92% of them seen just once. The source material was CD4+ or CD8+ T cells sorted from blood, sampled in a trial of the OX40 agonist ivuxolimab. These receptors originate from an adult with an advanced solid tumor such as melanoma, head and neck, liver or kidney cancer.

Only one count was recorded for this clone. The V and J genes are TRBV6-1 and TRBJ2-2; 12 bases map to TRBD2. CDR1 and CDR2 from the germline V gene are MNHNS and SASEGT. This CDR3 is 15 amino acids long. V gave up 5 bases and J gave up 7 bases; unmatched junction bases: 5. The CDR3 loop reads CASSPSGGAFGELFF. The CDR3 region has the DNA TGTGCCAGCAGTCCTAGCGGGGGGGCTTTCGGGGAGCTGTTTTTT.

The J gene is TRBJ1-1, the V gene TRBV11-2; D uncertain. The CDR3 runs 14 residues. The V gene lost 3 bases and the J gene lost 3 bases, with 11 bases spanning the gap. Per the germline V gene, CDR1 is SGHAT and CDR2 is FQNNGV. CDR3 bases: TGTGCCAGCAGCTTCCCGACACACGACACTGAAGCTTTCTTT. Protein sequence: CASSFPTHDTEAFF.

The V and J genes are TRBV6-5 and TRBJ2-7; the D is unclear. Deletions cut 4 bases from V and 0 bases from J, with 10 bases between. The CDR3 has 14 residues. Looked up from germline, CDR1 is MNHEY and CDR2 is SVGAGI. DNA of the CDR3: TGTGCCAGCAGTTCCAGCTGGAGCTCCTACGAGCAGTACTTC. The encoded protein is CASSSSWSSYEQYF.

This sequence joins TRBV7-6 and TRBJ1-3; tentative D call: TRBD1 (6 bases). Germline V gene data show CDR1 as SGHVS and CDR2 as FNYEAQ. Trimming stripped 5 bases from V and 8 bases from J, with 16 bases between. The CDR3 runs 14 residues. The CDR3: CASSHSRGTDTIYF. CDR3 in DNA: TGTGCCAGCAGCCACTCCAGGGGTACAGACACCATATATTTT.

V and J are TRBV7-9 and TRBJ2-3; 11 positions match TRBD1. This CDR3 comprises 16 residues. Germline V gene lookup returns CDR1 SEHNR and CDR2 FQNEAQ (reference sequence). The trim removed 4 bases at V and 4 bases at J, leaving 7 bases unmatched. The CDR3 region is CASSWTGGSRADTQYF. The CDR3 coding sequence is TGTGCCAGCAGCTGGACAGGGGGCAGTAGGGCAGATACGCAGTATTTT.

The chain links TRBV29-1 to TRBJ1-1, with 7 bases lining up with TRBD1. The CDR3 is 13 amino acids. CDR1 is SQVTM and CDR2 is ANQGSEA in the germline V gene. Trimming at V came to 5 bases and at J to 1 base, leaving 4 bases not matched to a gene. The CDR3 here is CSVRQGENTEAFF. The CDR3 DNA sequence: TGCAGCGTTCGACAGGGAGAGAACACTGAAGCTTTCTTT.

This chain joins TRBV30 and TRBJ1-2; 10 positions agree with TRBD1. This CDR3 spans 15 amino acids. The germline gives CDR1 GTSNPN, CDR2 SVGIG (reference sequence). V gave up 1 base and J gave up 2 bases; unmatched junction bases: 4. Written as DNA, the CDR3 is TGTGCCTGGAGTGCGCGGACAGGGGGAAACTATGGCTACACCTTC. Protein product: CAWSARTGGNYGYTF.

This chain uses TRBV19 with TRBJ2-7, with a possible D match to TRBD1 (6 bases). The CDR3 loop spans 14 amino acids. V was shortened by 6 bases and J by 4 bases, with 16 bases between the two germline ends. CDR1 and CDR2 (germline): LNHDA, SQIVND (reference sequence). The DNA of the CDR3 is TGTGCCAGTAGAACGGGACAACGGCCGTACGAGCAGTACTTC. This translates into CASRTGQRPYEQYF. The full variable domain, rest sourced from reference TRBV19 and TRBJ2-7, is DGGITQSPKYLFRKEGQNVTLSCEQNLNHDAMYWYRQDPGQGLRLIYYSQIVNDFQKGDIAEGYSVSREKKESFPLTVTSAQKNPTAFYLCASRTGQRPYEQYFGPGTRLTVT.

V usage is TRBV11-3 and J usage is TRBJ1-1; 9 bases align to TRBD1. CDR1 is SGHNT and CDR2 is YENEEA in the germline V gene. This CDR3 spans 16 amino acids. Trimming cost V 6 bases and J 4 bases; bases outside gene matches: 12. The CDR3, as DNA: TGTGCCAGCAGACAGGGACAGGGAGCAGGTGGCACTGAAGCTTTCTTT. It specifies CASRQGQGAGGTEAFF.

This chain connects TRBV6-5 to TRBJ2-3; the match to TRBD2 covers 8 bases. The CDR3 consists of 14 residues. Germline V gives CDR1 MNHEY, CDR2 SVGAGI. V shed 6 bases, J shed 4 bases, and the junction held 6 bases outside the gene matches. CDR3 residues: CASSRGLAPDTQYF. The CDR3 nucleotides read TGTGCCAGCAGCCGAGGACTAGCCCCAGATACGCAGTATTTT.

The chain couples TRBV30 to TRBJ1-4; D perhaps matches TRBD1 (6 bases). Germline values: CDR1 GTSNPN, CDR2 SVGIG (reference sequence). The CDR3 consists of 12 residues. Between the trimmed V and J ends, which lost 7 bases and 4 bases, there was a span of 10 bases. CDR3 in amino acids: CASRTVNEKLFF. In DNA form, the CDR3 reads TGTGCCTCCCGGACAGTTAATGAAAAACTGTTTTTT.